Given below is one T cell receptor beta chain in context. Original handling: Counts of nucleated cells, estimated from reference gene primer amplification, were obtained. Only in-frame clones appear in the TCRdb table, and some are missing; sequencing was by immunoSEQ multiplex PCR. Clone size and V and J calls were adopted from that table, with D and trimming inferred from the DNA. The table shows some 250,000 clones, with approximately 86% occurring only once. Germline CDR1 and CDR2: SGDLS and YYNGEE. V dropped 4 bases and J dropped 5; count of bases not matched to a gene: 13. This CDR3 is 16 amino acids long. The record originates from a study of blood T cell repertoires in COVID-19. Turning to the study itself: There were acute and convalescent COVID-19 samples, and they came from the United States, Italy and Spain. PBMCs, B-cell-depleted T cells, or T cells provided the cDNA or gDNA that made up the material.

Sequenced: peripheral blood. This receptor was obtained from a woman between 25 and 40 years old with acute or convalescent COVID-19. The rearrangement uses TRBV9 and TRBJ1-1; 8 nucleotides match TRBD1. CDR3 sequence reads: CASSYKGQDPGTEAFF. CDR3 DNA sequence: TGTGCCAGCAGCTACAAGGGACAGGACCCGGGGACTGAAGCTTTCTTT.